This record looks at one T cell receptor (beta chain) sequence and its context. Its antigen is currently unknown. These data are taken from a study of CD8+ T cells in alopecia areata. Study-wide results and caveats: Among the 100 top clones, expanded CD8+ clones, like scalp clonality, were significantly decreased by tofacitinib. Between patients, shared TCR sequences were less clear than in mice. This was possibly due in part to HLA diversity in the patient population.

The CDR3 is made up of 15 amino acids. Germline assignment: CDR1 SEHNR and CDR2 FQNEAQ (reference sequence). Trimming removed 4 bases from V and 5 bases from J; junction bases left unmatched: 6. Treatment noted: oral pan-JAK inhibitor, 5-10 mg twice daily. The researchers isolated CD4+ and CD8+ T cells from PBMCs by sorting. Investigators isolated RNA and reverse transcribed it into cDNA to act as the sequencing template. The data were produced by immunoSEQ multiplex PCR, yet TCRdb's version contains in-frame clones alone and is incomplete. In the table there are around 170,000 clones, 51% of which are singletons.

This clonotype originated in a human donor with alopecia areata. The sequencing here drew on CD8+ T cells sorted from blood, taken around week 54, from a patient treated with tofacitinib. J is TRBJ2-4 and V is TRBV7-9; TRBD2 matches at 9 bases. Written as DNA, the CDR3 is TGTGCCAGCAGCTCACCGGGACTAGCTGAAAACATTCAGTACTTC. Protein: CASSSPGLAENIQYF.